The entry below gives a single T cell receptor (beta chain) sequence along with its context. Its specificity is unknown. The CDR3 is 12 residues long. Germline CDR1 reads SNHLY; CDR2 reads FYNNEI. Between the trimmed V and J ends, which lost 3 bases and 7 bases, there was a span of 7 bases. This specimen comes from a study of early T cells in non-severe SARS-CoV-2 infection. At the level of the study: Sequenced material consisted of bulk RNA (from unsorted whole blood), and chains were unpaired. Study results and limitations: Lookups in VDJdb leaned toward anti-spike CD8 responses and missed private and CD4 specificities.

Individual cDNA molecules each received unique molecular identifiers attached to them. TCRdb used MiXCR to reprocess the 5' RACE reads, holding one entry per CDR3 protein. This sample has around 55,000 distinct CDR3 sequences; roughly an eighth occur once, and the top ten carry around 1.4%. Sequencing was performed on whole blood. This sequence originates from an adult who was a healthcare worker with PCR-confirmed SARS-CoV-2 infection or an uninfected control (not recorded which). This sequence joins TRBV2 and TRBJ2-1; no reliable D call. The chain's CDR3 is CASSEVGNEQFF. The CDR3 coding sequence is TGTGCCAGCAGTGAGGTGGGGAATGAGCAGTTCTTC.